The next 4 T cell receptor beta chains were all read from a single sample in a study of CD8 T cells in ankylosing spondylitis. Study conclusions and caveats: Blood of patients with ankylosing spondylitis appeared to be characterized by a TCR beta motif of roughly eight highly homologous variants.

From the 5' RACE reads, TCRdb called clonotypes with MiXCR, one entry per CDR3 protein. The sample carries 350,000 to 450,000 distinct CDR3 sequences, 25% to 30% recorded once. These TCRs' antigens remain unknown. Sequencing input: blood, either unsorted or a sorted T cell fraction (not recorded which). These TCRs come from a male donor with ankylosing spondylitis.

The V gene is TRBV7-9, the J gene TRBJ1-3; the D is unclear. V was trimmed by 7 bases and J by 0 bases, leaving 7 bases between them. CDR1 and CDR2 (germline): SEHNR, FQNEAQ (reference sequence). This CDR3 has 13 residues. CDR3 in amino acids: CASTYNSGNTIYF. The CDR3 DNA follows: TGTGCCAGCACCTACAACTCTGGAAACACCATATATTTT.

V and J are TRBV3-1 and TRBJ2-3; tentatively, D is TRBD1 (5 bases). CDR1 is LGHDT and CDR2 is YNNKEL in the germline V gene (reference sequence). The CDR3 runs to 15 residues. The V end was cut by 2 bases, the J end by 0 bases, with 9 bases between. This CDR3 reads CASSQPGQSTDTQYF. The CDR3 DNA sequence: TGTGCCAGCAGCCAACCAGGGCAGAGCACAGATACGCAGTATTTT.

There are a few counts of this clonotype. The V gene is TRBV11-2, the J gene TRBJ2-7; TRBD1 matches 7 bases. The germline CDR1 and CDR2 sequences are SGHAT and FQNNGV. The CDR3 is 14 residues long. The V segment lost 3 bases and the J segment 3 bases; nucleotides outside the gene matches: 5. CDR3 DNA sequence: TGTGCCAGCAGCTTCGAGGGGGCTTACTACGAGCAGTACTTC. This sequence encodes CASSFEGAYYEQYF. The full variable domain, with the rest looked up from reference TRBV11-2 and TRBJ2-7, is EAGVAQSPRYKIIEKRQSVAFWCNPISGHATLYWYQQILGQGPKLLIQFQNNGVVDDSQLPKDRFSAERLKGVDSTLKIQPAKLEDSAVYLCASSFEGAYYEQYFGPGTRLTVT.

CDR3 nucleotides: TGCGCCAGCACCCCCGGACTAGCGGGATCTGAGCAGTTCTTC. It yields the protein CASTPGLAGSEQFF. The chain has TRBV10-1 and TRBJ2-1; 12 bases agree with TRBD2. The CDR3 consists of 14 residues. CDR1 is WNHNN and CDR2 is SYGVQD in the germline V gene (reference sequence). After removal of 7 bases from V and 9 bases from J, the junction contained 7 bases not matched to a gene.